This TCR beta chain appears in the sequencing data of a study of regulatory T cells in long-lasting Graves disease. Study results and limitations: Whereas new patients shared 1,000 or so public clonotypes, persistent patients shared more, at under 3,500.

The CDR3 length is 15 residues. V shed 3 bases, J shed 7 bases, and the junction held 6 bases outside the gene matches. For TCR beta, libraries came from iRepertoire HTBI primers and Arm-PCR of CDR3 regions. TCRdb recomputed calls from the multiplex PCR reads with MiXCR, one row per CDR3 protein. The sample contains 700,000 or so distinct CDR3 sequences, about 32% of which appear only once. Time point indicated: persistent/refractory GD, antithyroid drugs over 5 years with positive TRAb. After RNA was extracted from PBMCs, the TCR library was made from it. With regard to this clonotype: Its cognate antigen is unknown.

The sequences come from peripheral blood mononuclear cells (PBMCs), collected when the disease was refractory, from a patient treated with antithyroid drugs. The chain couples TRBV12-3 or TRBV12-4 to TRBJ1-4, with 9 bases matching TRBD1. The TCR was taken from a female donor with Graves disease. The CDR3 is CASSFRTGVSEKLFF. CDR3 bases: TGTGCCAGCAGTTTTAGGACAGGGGTTTCTGAAAAACTGTTTTTT.